This T cell receptor beta chain was documented in a study of vaccination and CD4 T cells after COVID-19. The wider study: SARS-CoV-2 was confirmed by nasal swab PCR; disease was mild in eight to ten, severe in one. The stimulating agents, overlapping spike peptides, came from SARS-CoV-2, HCoV-NL63, HCoV-OC43 and HCoV-229E. Drawing of post-COVID samples took place a median around 110 days after diagnosis (range 35 to 161).

At the Johns Hopkins FTIC core, DNA taken from cultured CD4+ T cells was sequenced by way of the Oncomine TCR Beta short-read assay. TCRdb re-derived calls from the PCR reads in MiXCR, one entry per CDR3 protein. The table lists about 19,000 distinct CDR3 sequences, 20% to 25% of them singletons. Treatment given: roughly nine-day PBMC culture with coronavirus spike peptide pools or control peptides (ViraFEST assay). Peptide-pool expansion of antigen-specific T cells preceded TCR sequencing in ViraFEST. Regarding this clonotype: Its antigen is still unknown.

This clonotype originated in a human donor with COVID-19. The sample consisted of cultured CD4+ T cells from blood.

The CDR3: CASRRTGLNTGELFF. DNA of the CDR3: TGTGCCAGCAGGAGGACAGGGCTGAACACCGGGGAGCTGTTTTTT. This sequence joins TRBV6-1 and TRBJ2-2, with TRBD1 identical over 8 bases. The CDR3 consists of 15 residues. V gave up 6 bases and J gave up 1 base; unmatched junction bases: 4. CDR1 is MNHNS, CDR2 SASEGT, per germline.